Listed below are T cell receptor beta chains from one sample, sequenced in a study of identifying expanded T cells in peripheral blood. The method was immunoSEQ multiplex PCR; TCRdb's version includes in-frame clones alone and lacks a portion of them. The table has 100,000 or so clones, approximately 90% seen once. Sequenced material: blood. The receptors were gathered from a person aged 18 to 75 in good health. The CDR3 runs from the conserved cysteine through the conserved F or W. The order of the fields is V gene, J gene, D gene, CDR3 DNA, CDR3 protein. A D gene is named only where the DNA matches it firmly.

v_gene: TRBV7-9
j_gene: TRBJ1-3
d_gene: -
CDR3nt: TGTGCCAGCAGCTTAGGTTCGCCTAGAACTGGAAACACCATATATTTT
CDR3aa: CASSLGSPRTGNTIYF

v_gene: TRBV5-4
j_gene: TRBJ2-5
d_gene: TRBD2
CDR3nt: TGTGCCAGCAGCTCGGGGAAGCGGGGGGTTCAAGAGACCCAGTACTTC
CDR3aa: CASSSGKRGVQETQYF

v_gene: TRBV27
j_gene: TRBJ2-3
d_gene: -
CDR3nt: TGTGCCAGCAGTTTACGGGGGTCAGATACGCAGTATTTT
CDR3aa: CASSLRGSDTQYF

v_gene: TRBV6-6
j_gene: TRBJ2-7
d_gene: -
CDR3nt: TGTGCCAGCAGTTACGATCCGTGGATCTACGAGCAGTACTTC
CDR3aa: CASSYDPWIYEQYF

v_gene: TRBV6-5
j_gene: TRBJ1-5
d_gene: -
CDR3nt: TGTGCCAGCAGTTACGGTCGGGGGGCCGGTCAGCCCCAGCATTTT
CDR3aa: CASSYGRGAGQPQHF

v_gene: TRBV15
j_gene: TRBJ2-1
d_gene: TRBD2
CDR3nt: TGTGCCACCAGCAGAGACCCGGCTAGCGGGGGGACACCGTACAATGAGCAGTTCTTC
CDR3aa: CATSRDPASGGTPYNEQFF

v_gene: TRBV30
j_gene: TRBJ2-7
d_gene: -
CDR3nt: TGTGCCTGGAGCGAGGGGTACTACGAGCAGTACTTC
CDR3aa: CAWSEGYYEQYF

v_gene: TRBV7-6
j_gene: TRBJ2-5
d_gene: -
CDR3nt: TGTGCCAGCAGCCAGGCACGGACTAGAGGGGGGACCCAGTACTTC
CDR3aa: CASSQARTRGGTQYF

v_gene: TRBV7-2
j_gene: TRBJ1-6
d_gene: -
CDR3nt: TGTGCCAGCAGCCCCCGAGGCAATTCACCCCTCCACTTT
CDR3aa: CASSPRGNSPLHF

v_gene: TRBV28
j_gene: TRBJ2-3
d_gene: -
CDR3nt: TGTGCCAGCAGTCCCCGGGAAGATACGCAGTATTTT
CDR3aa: CASSPREDTQYF